These 27 T cell receptor beta chains came from one sample sequenced in a study of cytomegalovirus exposure and HLA in healthy donors. A multiplex PCR was run with 60 Vbeta primers and 13 Jbeta primers. Clones were read by immunoSEQ multiplex PCR, and TCRdb kept only the in-frame ones, dropping some. Altogether approximately 190,000 clones are present, 84% being singletons, with the ten largest covering 0.25% to 0.3%. Sequencing was carried out using PBMCs. These receptors were obtained from a boy aged 10-17 years in good health and CMV-seronegative.

The J gene is TRBJ1-2, the V gene TRBV7-2; weak D call: TRBD1 (6 bases). Germline CDR1 and CDR2: SGHTA and FQGNSA. The CDR3 totals 16 residues. The V gene lost 3 bases and the J gene lost 0 bases, with 14 bases spanning the gap. For the CDR3, the DNA is TGTGCCAGCAGCTTGAATACAGGGAACCCTAACTATGGCTACACCTTC. This gives the protein CASSLNTGNPNYGYTF. Complete variable domain (other parts from reference TRBV7-2 and TRBJ1-2): GAGVSQSPSNKVTEKGKDVELRCDPISGHTALYWYRQSLGQGLEFLIYFQGNSAPDKSGLPSDRFSAERTGGSVSTLTIQRTQQEDSAVYLCASSLNTGNPNYGYTFGSGTRLTVV.

The chain employs TRBV30 and TRBJ1-6, with TRBD1 matching 8 bases. This CDR3 contains 14 residues. Germline assignment: CDR1 GTSNPN and CDR2 SVGIG (reference sequence). Trimming removed 4 bases from V and 10 bases from J; junction bases left unmatched: 9. CDR3 bases: TGTGCCTGGACAGGGGGCGTTGGGAGATCACCCCTCCACTTT. It translates to CAWTGGVGRSPLHF. The variable domain in full, completed from reference TRBV30 and TRBJ1-6, reads SQTIHQWPATLVQPVGSPLSLECTVEGTSNPNLYWYRQAAGRGLQLLFYSVGIGQISSEVPQNLSASRPQDRQFILSSKKLLLSDSGFYLCAWTGGVGRSPLHFGNGTRLTVT.

The chain employs TRBV12-5 and TRBJ1-2; 10 bases agree with TRBD1. J lost 3 bases, V lost 6 bases, and 4 bases had no gene match. Germline lookup yields CDR1 LGHNT and CDR2 FRNRAP. This CDR3 has 14 residues. CDR3 sequence (DNA): TGTGCTAGTGGAACCGGGACAGGGGACTATGGCTACACCTTC. This gives the protein CASGTGTGDYGYTF.

J is TRBJ2-5 and V is TRBV28, with 9 bases fitting TRBD2. This CDR3 is built from 15 residues. From germline, CDR1 is MDHEN and CDR2 SYDVKM. J was trimmed by 0 bases and V by 6 bases; bases with no gene match: 5. The DNA of the CDR3 is TGTGCCAGCAGCTGGACTAGCGAGTACCAAGAGACCCAGTACTTC. This gives the protein CASSWTSEYQETQYF.

The chain joins TRBV29-1 to TRBJ1-1; 7 positions agree with TRBD1. Per germline, CDR1 SQVTM and CDR2 ANQGSEA. The CDR3 has 13 amino acids. V dropped 7 bases and J dropped 0; count of bases not matched to a gene: 5. CDR3 protein: CSAPTGMNTEAFF. The CDR3, as DNA: TGCAGCGCTCCGACAGGGATGAACACTGAAGCTTTCTTT.

The CDR3 nucleotides are TGTGCCAGCAGCCAAGCTCGGGGGAACTACGAGCAGTACTTC. Its protein is CASSQARGNYEQYF. The chain employs TRBV14 and TRBJ2-7, with D possibly being TRBD2 (6 bases). Germline CDR1 SGHDN, CDR2 FVKESK. Trimming shortened V by 1 base and J by 3 bases, and 10 bases separated the two germline ends. This CDR3 has 14 amino acids.

V and J are TRBV7-9 and TRBJ1-2, with D uncertain. In germline, CDR1 is SEHNR, CDR2 FQNEAQ (reference sequence). Trimming took off 4 bases at V and 0 bases at J, with 9 bases between the two ends. The CDR3 extends over 14 amino acids. The CDR3 sequence is CASSSTKSNYGYTF. The CDR3 DNA follows: TGTGCCAGCAGCTCAACAAAATCTAACTATGGCTACACCTTC.

J is TRBJ2-1 and V is TRBV6-5, with 7 bases aligning to TRBD1. Germline V gene data show CDR1 as MNHEY and CDR2 as SVGAGI. The CDR3 runs 15 residues. J lost 0 bases, V lost 5 bases, and 4 bases had no gene match. The CDR3 here is CASSTRGSSYNEQFF. CDR3 bases: TGTGCCAGCAGTACCAGGGGGAGCTCCTACAATGAGCAGTTCTTC.

This chain joins TRBV6-4 and TRBJ1-6; the match to TRBD1 covers 9 bases. Germline V gene lookup returns CDR1 MRHNA and CDR2 SNTAGT. This CDR3 region has 18 residues. Trimming removed 6 bases from V and 5 bases from J; junction bases left unmatched: 14. The CDR3 coding sequence is TGTGCCAGCAGCGCTACCGGGACAGGGCTTTTCAATAATTCACCCCTCCACTTT. Translated: CASSATGTGLFNNSPLHF.

The chain carries TRBV25-1 and TRBJ1-1, with D perhaps matching TRBD1 (6 bases). Germline V gene data show CDR1 as MGHDK and CDR2 as SYGVNS. V shed 1 base and J shed 4 bases, with 16 bases lying between them. This CDR3 is built from 16 residues. The CDR3 reads CASSEWGSGTPTEAFF. CDR3 DNA: TGTGCCAGCAGTGAATGGGGTTCCGGGACACCCACTGAAGCTTTCTTT.

This clone appeared a single time. This rearrangement joins TRBV6-1 to TRBJ2-7; D perhaps matches TRBD2 (5 bases). V lost 10 bases and J lost 0, with 13 bases in between. CDR3 length: 13 residues. CDR1 and CDR2 (germline): MNHNS, SASEGT. This CDR3 reads CAIKTGVSYEQYF. CDR3 in DNA: TGTGCCATAAAGACCGGGGTCTCCTACGAGCAGTACTTC.

Only one count was recorded for this clone. The chain uses TRBV6-5 and TRBJ2-2; D unresolved. From germline, CDR1 is MNHEY and CDR2 SVGAGI. Trimming took 1 base from V and 3 from J, leaving 9 bases between them. The CDR3 is made up of 15 amino acids. DNA of the CDR3: TGTGCCAGCAGTTACTTGGGCAGACACACCGGGGAGCTGTTTTTT. This sequence encodes CASSYLGRHTGELFF.

V and J are TRBV7-9 and TRBJ2-1; TRBD2 might be the D (5 bases). The ends were cut back, 5 bases at V and 0 bases at J, with 11 bases in the middle. Germline CDR1 is SEHNR and CDR2 is FQNEAQ (reference sequence). This CDR3 comprises 15 residues. The CDR3 spells CASSPTRSSYNEQFF. As DNA, the CDR3 is TGTGCCAGCAGCCCCACTAGGAGCTCCTACAATGAGCAGTTCTTC.

J is TRBJ2-7 and V is TRBV6-1; D might be TRBD2 (6 bases). The CDR3 extends over 16 amino acids. Between the trimmed V and J ends, which lost 4 bases and 0 bases, there was a span of 16 bases. Germline V CDR1 and CDR2: MNHNS, SASEGT. The CDR3 nucleotides read TGTGCCAGCAGTGCTACTTGGCGGGGAAGCTCCTACGAGCAGTACTTC. Amino acids: CASSATWRGSSYEQYF.

The CDR3 sequence is CAWSRHTDTQYF. The CDR3, as DNA: TGTGCCTGGAGTAGACACACAGATACGCAGTATTTT. The chain has TRBV30 and TRBJ2-3; D remains ambiguous. Germline V gene data show CDR1 as GTSNPN and CDR2 as SVGIG (reference sequence). The CDR3 spans 12 residues. The V gene lost 2 bases and the J gene lost 2 bases, with 5 bases spanning the gap.

The V gene is TRBV9, the J gene TRBJ1-2, with D possibly TRBD1 on 5 matching bases. Germline values: CDR1 SGDLS, CDR2 YYNGEE. V shed 3 bases and J shed 2 bases, with 14 bases lying between them. The CDR3 sequence is 15 residues long. CDR3 loop: CASSEGTGENYGYTF. The CDR3, as DNA: TGTGCCAGCAGCGAAGGGACGGGGGAAAACTATGGCTACACCTTC.

V is TRBV4-1 and J is TRBJ1-6; 7 bases are a match to TRBD1. The V and J ends lost 2 bases and 5 bases, in that order; junction bases with no gene match: 3. CDR1 and CDR2 from the germline V gene are MGHRA and YSYEKL. The CDR3 has 15 residues. Here the CDR3 DNA reads TGCGCCAGCAGCCAAATCGACAGGGATAATTCACCCCTCCACTTT. It is translated as CASSQIDRDNSPLHF.

The V and J genes are TRBV5-6 and TRBJ2-5; TRBD2 is a possible D gene (6 bases). Germline assignment: CDR1 SGHDT and CDR2 YYEEEE. The V end was cut by 4 bases, the J end by 6 bases, with 16 bases between. The CDR3 spans 14 residues. CDR3 region: CASSPGLQIKTQYF. As DNA, the CDR3 is TGTGCCAGCAGCCCGGGACTCCAGATTAAGACCCAGTACTTC.

The chain has TRBV7-9 and TRBJ1-4, with D unresolved. The germline V gene has CDR1 SEHNR and CDR2 FQNEAQ (reference sequence). This CDR3 is built from 16 residues. V lost 5 bases and J 5 bases, leaving 18 bases between the germline ends. The CDR3 region is CASSTPLTDINEKLFF. The CDR3 DNA sequence: TGTGCCAGCAGCACCCCATTAACAGATATCAATGAAAAACTGTTTTTT.

The chain employs TRBV5-4 and TRBJ2-7, with TRBD1 identical over 7 bases. Trimming took 1 base from V and 2 from J; bases not matched to a gene: 6. The CDR3 length is 15 residues. Germline V CDR1 and CDR2: SGHNT, YYREEE (reference sequence). DNA for the CDR3: TGTGCCAGCAGCTTGTCACAGGGGCGGACCTACGAGCAGTACTTC. Amino acids: CASSLSQGRTYEQYF.

DNA of the CDR3: TGTGCCAGCAGTGCAGGGGAGGGCTACAATGAGCAGTTCTTC. It codes for CASSAGEGYNEQFF. The genes are TRBV2 and TRBJ2-1; TRBD2 is a possible D gene (7 bases). The germline V gene has CDR1 SNHLY and CDR2 FYNNEI. The CDR3 is made up of 14 amino acids. The V end was cut by 4 bases, the J end by 3 bases, with 10 bases between.

The rearrangement uses TRBV29-1 and TRBJ2-1; 8 bases are a match to TRBD2. The CDR3 has 15 residues. Trimming removed 7 bases from V and 2 bases from J; junction bases left unmatched: 10. Germline V gene data show CDR1 as SQVTM and CDR2 as ANQGSEA. DNA of the CDR3: TGCAGCGCCGAGGGGAGCGGGGGCGCCTACAATGAGCAGTTCTTC. Protein: CSAEGSGGAYNEQFF.

The gene calls are TRBV7-9 and TRBJ2-5; 7 bases are a match to TRBD1. Germline-derived CDR1 and CDR2 are SEHNR and FQNEAQ (reference sequence). V shed 5 bases, J shed 1 base, and the junction held 4 bases outside the gene matches. The CDR3 length is 14 residues. The CDR3 region is CASSQDRVQETQYF. Here the CDR3 DNA reads TGTGCCAGCAGCCAAGACAGGGTCCAAGAGACCCAGTACTTC.

The chain links TRBV5-1 to TRBJ1-2; D is unresolved. V was clipped by 2 bases and J by 4 bases, with 12 bases between them. The CDR3 has 14 amino acids. Germline values: CDR1 SGHRS, CDR2 YFSETQ. CDR3 sequence (DNA): TGCGCCAGCAGCTTCCTCCCCGGCGGCTATGGCTACACCTTC. Protein: CASSFLPGGYGYTF.

The gene calls are TRBV27 and TRBJ2-3; weak D call: TRBD2 (6 bases). Trimming cost V 4 bases and J 0 bases, with 14 bases left between them. In germline, CDR1 is MNHEY, CDR2 SMNVEV (reference sequence). This CDR3 is built from 16 residues. The CDR3 nucleotides read TGTGCCAGCAGTTCCTTAGCGGTCTCTAGCACAGATACGCAGTATTTT. This codes for CASSSLAVSSTDTQYF.

This chain uses TRBV30 with TRBJ2-6, with unresolved D. Looked up from germline, CDR1 is GTSNPN and CDR2 is SVGIG (reference sequence). The CDR3 spans 13 residues. Deletions cut 4 bases from V and 0 bases from J, with 4 bases between. This CDR3 is CAWTNSGANVLTF. CDR3 bases: TGTGCCTGGACCAACTCTGGGGCCAACGTCCTGACTTTC.

The chain joins TRBV11-1 to TRBJ2-7, with D maybe TRBD2 (5 bases). V was shortened by 0 bases and J by 6 bases, with 18 bases between the two germline ends. Germline CDR1 SGHAT, CDR2 FQDESV (reference sequence). CDR3 length: 16 amino acids. The CDR3 region is CASSLARTGNAGEQYF. The CDR3 DNA follows: TGTGCCAGCAGCTTAGCGCGAACGGGTAACGCGGGCGAGCAGTACTTC.